A single sample is the source of the 24 T cell receptor beta chains below, sequenced in a study of T-cell memory formation after mild COVID-19. TCRdb independently ran MiXCR on the 5' RACE reads; one entry per CDR3 protein. The sample records around 80,000 distinct CDR3 sequences, about 15% being singletons. Sequences were obtained from PBMCs or a T cell subset sorted from them (not recorded which). The receptors come from an adult woman who had mild COVID-19 (a few samples of this study predate the infection). Cell type and time point are not known.

This clonotype was detected many times. The chain links TRBV6-5 to TRBJ2-5; TRBD1 or TRBD2 may be the D gene (5 bases each). Per the germline V gene, CDR1 is MNHEY and CDR2 is SVGAGI. V was pared by 6 bases and J by 2 bases, with 19 bases between. CDR3 length: 16 amino acids. The CDR3 spells CASSSTDSSGQETQYF. CDR3 bases: TGTGCCAGCAGCTCAACAGACAGCTCGGGGCAAGAGACCCAGTACTTC.

This clonotype was observed a few times. The V gene is TRBV7-6, the J gene TRBJ1-1, with no clear D. This CDR3 is built from 15 residues. Germline lookup yields CDR1 SGHVS and CDR2 FNYEAQ. Trimming left V 1 base short and J 3 bases short, with 12 bases between. As DNA, the CDR3 is TGTGCCAGCAGCTTAGGGGCCGAAGGTTACACTGAAGCTTTCTTT. Encoded protein: CASSLGAEGYTEAFF.

The chain couples TRBV6-1 to TRBJ2-7; TRBD1 matches 7 bases. This CDR3 has 16 amino acids. CDR1 MNHNS and CDR2 SASEGT come from the germline V gene. With V trimmed by 7 bases and J by 3 bases, 15 bases remained unmatched. The CDR3 region is CASMFDHRGGNYEQYF. Here the CDR3 DNA reads TGTGCCAGCATGTTCGATCACAGGGGTGGAAACTACGAGCAGTACTTC.

The chain is built from TRBV4-1 and TRBJ2-1; D is undetermined. The V gene's germline CDR1 is MGHRA and CDR2 YSYEKL. Between the trimmed V and J ends, which lost 1 base and 5 bases, there was a span of 6 bases. The length of the CDR3 is 13 residues. DNA for the CDR3: TGCGCCAGCAGCCAAGTAGGCCACAATGAGCAGTTCTTC. Its translation is CASSQVGHNEQFF.

The table lists this clonotype with many counts. V is TRBV29-1 and J is TRBJ2-7, with D perhaps assigned TRBD1 or TRBD2 (6 bases each). With 1 base removed from V and 3 bases from J, the gap between germline ends came to 16 bases. The CDR3 totals 15 residues. Germline CDR1 SQVTM, CDR2 ANQGSEA. DNA for the CDR3: TGCAGCGTTGAAGCTGAGGGGGGTCCGAACTACGAGCAGTACTTC. Translation: CSVEAEGGPNYEQYF.

The chain carries TRBV20-1 and TRBJ1-1, with TRBD1 matching over 11 bases. CDR3 size: 13 residues. Germline V gene sequence: CDR1 DFQATT, CDR2 SNEGSKA (reference sequence). Losses at the gene ends were 0 bases for V and 11 bases for J; bases not matched to a gene: 5. The CDR3 region has the DNA TGCAGTGCTAGAGATCGGACAGGGGGCGAGGCTTTCTTT. It encodes CSARDRTGGEAFF.

CDR3 bases: TGTGCCAGCAGCAAAATTATTAGGGGACAGGGGATCGAGCAGTACTTC. It yields the protein CASSKIIRGQGIEQYF. The V and J genes are TRBV21-1 and TRBJ2-7; the table's D gene call, TRBD1, was not cross checked with the DNA. TRBV21-1 is flagged as a pseudogene. This CDR3 is built from 16 residues.

The chain's CDR3 is CASSDAGFYNEQFF. Written as DNA, the CDR3 is TGTGCCAGCAGCGACGCAGGTTTCTACAATGAGCAGTTCTTC. The chain carries TRBV27 and TRBJ2-1; D remains unclear. V dropped 6 bases and J dropped 3 bases, with 12 bases sitting between them. The CDR3 consists of 14 residues. Germline CDR1 is MNHEY and CDR2 is SMNVEV (reference sequence).

This clonotype was found many times. One junction end does not reproduce the germline sequence, and a read error may be involved. The chain uses TRBV7-7 and TRBJ2-5, with 10 bases identical to TRBD1. The germline V gene has CDR1 SSHAT and CDR2 FNYEAQ (reference sequence). The CDR3 sequence is 15 residues long. The CDR3 DNA reads TGTGCTAGCAGCTTGGGACAGGGGCGCCGGGAGACCCAGTACTTC. Its translation: CASSLGQGRRETQYF.

This rearrangement joins TRBV20-1 to TRBJ2-5, with TRBD2 identical over 10 bases. CDR3 size: 20 residues. CDR1 DFQATT and CDR2 SNEGSKA come from the germline V gene (reference sequence). The V gene end was trimmed by 1 base and the J gene end by 5 bases; junction bases not matched to a gene: 22. The CDR3 loop is CSARVAGGTLGGAWLETQYF. DNA of the CDR3: TGCAGTGCTAGAGTAGCGGGAGGAACTCTCGGAGGAGCCTGGTTGGAGACCCAGTACTTC.

The CDR3 sequence: CASSPERGYEQYF. The CDR3 DNA follows: TGTGCCAGCAGCCCCGAGCGTGGCTACGAGCAGTACTTC. V usage is TRBV7-9 and J usage is TRBJ2-7, with no clear D. Trimming pared 5 bases from V and 3 bases from J, leaving 11 bases between. The CDR3 is 13 residues long. Germline V gene sequence: CDR1 SEHNR, CDR2 FQNEAQ (reference sequence).

The rearrangement uses TRBV9 and TRBJ2-1; 7 bases are shared with TRBD2. Losses at the gene ends were 0 bases for V and 4 bases for J; bases not matched to a gene: 13. CDR3 length equals 18 residues. Looked up from germline, CDR1 is SGDLS and CDR2 is YYNGEE. This chain's CDR3 is CASSVVPGLADLYNEQFF. The CDR3, as DNA: TGTGCCAGCAGCGTAGTCCCTGGCCTAGCGGACCTGTACAATGAGCAGTTCTTC.

The chain links TRBV4-1 to TRBJ2-7; 9 bases line up with TRBD2. CDR1 is MGHRA, CDR2 YSYEKL, per germline. This CDR3 has 16 residues. V shed 4 bases and J 2 bases; nucleotides not matched to a gene: 9. CDR3 loop: CASSLSAGGSAYEQYF. The CDR3 nucleotides are TGCGCCAGCAGCCTTTCAGCGGGGGGCAGCGCCTACGAGCAGTACTTC.

This clonotype was detected only a few times. This CDR3 is CASSPMTGVDEQYF. CDR3 DNA sequence: TGTGCCAGCAGCCCGATGACAGGGGTGGACGAGCAGTACTTC. V and J are TRBV5-5 and TRBJ2-7, with TRBD1 matching 8 bases. The V gene's germline CDR1 is SGHKS and CDR2 YYEKEE (reference sequence). J gave up 5 bases and V 4 bases, and 8 bases lay outside the gene matches. The CDR3 has 14 residues.

The gene calls are TRBV28 and TRBJ2-5; D is unresolved. The germline V gene has CDR1 MDHEN and CDR2 SYDVKM. V gave up 5 bases and J gave up 1 base, with 14 bases separating them. The CDR3 totals 15 residues. CDR3 DNA sequence: TGTGCCAGCAGTCCTACTGGTAGCCTCCAAGAGACCCAGTACTTC. Its translation: CASSPTGSLQETQYF.

This clonotype showed up just a few times. This sequence joins TRBV7-9 and TRBJ1-2; no clear D gene. V was trimmed by 3 bases and J by 6 bases, leaving 17 bases between them. The CDR3 has 15 residues. Per germline, CDR1 SEHNR and CDR2 FQNEAQ (reference sequence). The CDR3 DNA reads TGTGCCAGCAGCTTCGAAGTCCAGGCTACAAATGGCTACACCTTC. Its translation: CASSFEVQATNGYTF.

At least ten counts were recorded for this clonotype. The V call is TRBV4-1, the J call TRBJ2-3; 13 bases match TRBD2. V trimming: 6 bases; J trimming: 6 bases; junction bases outside the gene matches: 9. This CDR3 comprises 16 residues. In germline, CDR1 is MGHRA, CDR2 YSYEKL. Here the CDR3 reads CASRLLTSGGTDTQYF. The CDR3, as DNA: TGCGCCAGCAGGCTCTTGACTAGCGGGGGGACGGATACGCAGTATTTT.

The chain employs TRBV29-1 and TRBJ2-7, with D maybe TRBD1 (5 bases). The CDR3 is 15 residues long. Germline CDR1 reads SQVTM; CDR2 reads ANQGSEA. V shed 1 base and J shed 2 bases, with 15 bases lying between them. The chain's CDR3 is CSVEVAGWGTYEQYF. CDR3 sequence (DNA): TGCAGCGTTGAAGTGGCCGGCTGGGGCACCTACGAGCAGTACTTC.

The gene calls are TRBV15 and TRBJ2-7; tentative D call: TRBD1 (7 bases). Trimming took 0 bases from V and 1 from J, leaving 16 bases between them. The germline CDR1 and CDR2 sequences are LNHNV and YYDKDF (reference sequence). The CDR3 is 17 residues long. The chain's CDR3 is CATSRDGGMTGSYEQYF. CDR3 DNA sequence: TGTGCCACCAGCAGAGACGGGGGCATGACAGGGTCCTACGAGCAGTACTTC.

This clonotype was seen at least ten times. The V and J genes are TRBV4-2 and TRBJ2-7, with D tentatively TRBD2 (6 bases). The germline V gene has CDR1 LGHNA and CDR2 YNFKEQ. This CDR3 is built from 15 residues. The ends were cut back, 1 base at V and 5 bases at J, with 15 bases in the middle. CDR3 amino acids: CASSQGAGSEDEQYF. Here the CDR3 DNA reads TGTGCCAGCAGCCAAGGGGCCGGGAGTGAGGACGAGCAGTACTTC.

This clonotype has only a few counts. The chain employs TRBV11-2 and TRBJ2-3; 8 nucleotides agree with TRBD2. V lost 3 bases and J lost 5; bases outside the gene matches: 10. The germline CDR1 and CDR2 sequences are SGHAT and FQNNGV. This CDR3 is built from 16 residues. The CDR3 bases are TGTGCCAGCAGCTTTATTCGGGGGGGCCTCGAAGATACGCAGTATTTT. The encoded protein is CASSFIRGGLEDTQYF.

This clonotype has only a few counts. V gene TRBV29-1 combines with J gene TRBJ2-2, with D uncertain. Germline V CDR1 and CDR2: SQVTM, ANQGSEA. The CDR3 is made up of 13 amino acids. V was clipped by 4 bases and J by 2 bases, with 8 bases between them. Here the CDR3 reads CSVGLVNTGELFF. Here the CDR3 DNA reads TGCAGCGTTGGGTTGGTAAACACCGGGGAGCTGTTTTTT.

This clonotype turned up a few times. This sequence joins TRBV4-3 and TRBJ2-2; D is unresolved. Trimming took 5 bases from V and 0 from J, leaving 10 bases between them. In germline, CDR1 is LGHNA, CDR2 YSLEER. The CDR3 is made up of 15 amino acids. The CDR3 coding sequence is TGCGCCAGCAGCTATAGCTTGTCGAACACCGGGGAGCTGTTTTTT. Its protein is CASSYSLSNTGELFF.

The V gene is TRBV27, the J gene TRBJ2-3; D unclear. Germline loops: CDR1 MNHEY, CDR2 SMNVEV (reference sequence). The CDR3 is 18 residues long. V lost 3 bases and J 0 bases, leaving 19 bases between the germline ends. The CDR3 region is CASSFYPWGASSTDTQYF. In nucleotides, the CDR3 is TGTGCCAGCAGTTTTTACCCGTGGGGTGCCTCTAGCACAGATACGCAGTATTTT.